The clone carrying this T cell receptor (beta chain) is a singleton in its sample. Its antigen is not known. Sequenced patients had shown CD8+CD57+ cell expansion by flow cytometry. Each of the patients presented with severe acquired aplastic anemia. Per germline, CDR1 LNHDA and CDR2 SQIVND (reference sequence). The CDR3 length is 12 residues. V lost 9 bases, J lost 8 bases, and 16 bases lay in between. This entry comes from a study of CD8+CD57+ T cells in acquired aplastic anemia. Study background: Isolated CD4+ and CD8+ cells, once sorted, yielded DNA averaging 3.2 ug.

Profiles of TCR beta VDJ and CDR3 were generated from a genomic DNA template. Each CDR3 protein gets one entry after TCRdb re-called the reads with MiXCR. The repertoire holds around 200,000 distinct CDR3 sequences, with roughly half as singletons. Findings and limits, study-wide: Patients and controls were found to share roughly 31 CD8+ CDR3 sequences. Patients were compared with controls for CD8+ Simpson's diversity, and no significant difference emerged.

Sequenced sample: sorted CD4+, CD8+, or CD8+CD57+ T cells (not recorded which) from PBMCs. The receptor comes from a human donor with aplastic anemia. V gene TRBV19 combines with J gene TRBJ1-1; a possible D gene is TRBD1 (5 bases). Here the CDR3 DNA reads TGTGCCAGCAGCCGGGTTGGGGCCGAAGCTTTCTTT. It translates to CASSRVGAEAFF.